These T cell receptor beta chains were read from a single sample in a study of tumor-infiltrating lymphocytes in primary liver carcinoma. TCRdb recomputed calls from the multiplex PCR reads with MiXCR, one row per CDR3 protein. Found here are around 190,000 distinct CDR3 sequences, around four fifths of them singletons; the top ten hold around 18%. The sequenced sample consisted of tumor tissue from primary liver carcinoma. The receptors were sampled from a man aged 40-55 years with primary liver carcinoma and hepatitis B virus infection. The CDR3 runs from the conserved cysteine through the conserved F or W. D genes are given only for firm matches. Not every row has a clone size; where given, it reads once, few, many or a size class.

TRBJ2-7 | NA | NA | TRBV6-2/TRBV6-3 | CASSYSFISYEQYF | TGTGCAAGCAGTTACTCCTTCATCTCCTACGAGCAGTACTTC
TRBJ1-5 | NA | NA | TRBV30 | CVLSVSGSNQPQHF | TGTGTCTTGAGTGTGTCCGGGAGCAATCAGCCCCAGCATTTT
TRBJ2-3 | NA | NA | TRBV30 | CASGLTGDTDTQYF | TGTGCGTCCGGCCTCACGGGAGACACAGATACGCAGTATTTT
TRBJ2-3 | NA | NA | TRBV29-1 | CSVEADRGRAETQNF | TGCAGCGTTGAAGCGGACAGAGGGCGAGCAGAGACGCAGAATTTT
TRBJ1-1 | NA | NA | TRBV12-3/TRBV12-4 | CARSPPRAGTETFF | TGTGCCAGGAGTCCCCCCAGGGCAGGCACTGAAACTTTCTTT
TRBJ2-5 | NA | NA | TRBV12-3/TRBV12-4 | CASSLARKTQYF | TGTGCCAGTAGTTTAGCGCGGAAGACCCAGTACTTC
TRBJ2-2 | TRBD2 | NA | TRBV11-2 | CASTKSGSPGDLSF | TGTGCCAGCACCAAGAGCGGGAGCCCCGGGGATCTGTCTTTT
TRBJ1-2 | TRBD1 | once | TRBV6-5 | CASIRPSTGSYGYTF | TGTGCCAGCATTCGACCATCGACAGGGAGCTATGGCTACACCTTC
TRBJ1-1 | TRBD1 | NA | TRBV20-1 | CSVAPPATGGGEAFF | TGCAGTGTTGCTCCCCCCGCGACAGGGGGGGGTGAAGCTTTCTTT
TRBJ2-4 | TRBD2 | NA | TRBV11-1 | CASSFPGTSGTKNIQNF | TGTGCAAGCAGTTTTCCCGGGACTAGCGGGACCAAAAACATACAGAACTTC
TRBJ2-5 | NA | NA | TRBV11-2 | CASSPRSAPGMTQYF | TGTGCAAGCAGCCCCAGGTCAGCCCCAGGGATGACCCAGTACTTC
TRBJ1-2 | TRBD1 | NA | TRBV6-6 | CITAWGTGASYTF | TGTATCACCGCCTGGGGGACAGGGGCAAGCTACACCTTC
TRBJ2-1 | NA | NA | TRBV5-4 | CASNLGGASNEQFF | TGTGCCAGCAACTTGGGTGGGGCTAGTAATGAGCAGTTCTTC
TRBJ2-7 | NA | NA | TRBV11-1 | CANSSSRGGEKYF | TGTGCCAACAGTTCCTCGCGGGGTGGCGAGAAGTACTTC
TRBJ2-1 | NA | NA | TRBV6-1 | CASSEVTDEQFF | TGTGCCAGCAGCGAAGTGACCGATGAGCAGTTCTTC
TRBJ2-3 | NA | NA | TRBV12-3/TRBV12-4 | CTSSSDCTVGDTQYF | TGTACCAGCAGTTCCGACTGTACTGTTGGGGATACGCAGTATTTT
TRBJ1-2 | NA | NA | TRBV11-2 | CASSLERGREILGYTF | TGTGCCAGCAGTTTAGAGCGAGGACGGGAGATCCTGGGGTACACCTTC
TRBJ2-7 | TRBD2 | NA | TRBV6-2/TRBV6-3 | CASRLAGGTYEQHF | TGTGCCAGCAGACTAGCGGGAGGGACCTACGAGCAACACTTC
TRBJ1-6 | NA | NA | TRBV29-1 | CSVQEGREVSPLRF | TGCAGCGTTCAGGAGGGGAGAGAAGTATCACCCCTCCGCTTT
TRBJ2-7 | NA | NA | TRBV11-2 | CASSLRQSGENEQYF | TGTGCCAGCAGCCTACGACAGTCAGGGGAAAACGAGCAGTACTTC
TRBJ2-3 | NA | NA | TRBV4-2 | CVSSSFEGSTDTQYF | TGTGTCAGCAGCAGTTTTGAGGGGAGCACAGATACACAGTATTTT
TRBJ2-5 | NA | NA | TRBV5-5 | CISSSKTRGETQYF | TGTATCAGCAGCTCTAAGACTAGGGGAGAGACCCAGTACTTC
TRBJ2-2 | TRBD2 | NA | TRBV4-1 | CASSPYTSGRGTWELFF | TGCGCCAGCAGCCCTTATACTAGCGGAAGAGGAACCTGGGAGCTGTTTTTT
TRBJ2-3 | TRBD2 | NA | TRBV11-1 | CPSSLARVSGSTDTQYF | TGTCCCAGTAGCTTAGCTCGGGTTAGCGGGTCCACAGATACGCAGTATTTT
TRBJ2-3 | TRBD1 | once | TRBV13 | CASSPGTGYTDTQYF | TGTGCCAGCAGCCCTGGGACAGGGTACACAGATACGCAGTATTTT
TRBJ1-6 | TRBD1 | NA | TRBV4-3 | CASNSWNRGRNSHLHF | TGCGCCAGCAACTCCTGGAACAGGGGAAGGAATTCACACCTCCACTTT
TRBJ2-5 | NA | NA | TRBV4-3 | CASSQLISGSGQYF | TGCGCCAGCAGCCAACTCATTAGCGGTAGTGGGCAGTACTTC
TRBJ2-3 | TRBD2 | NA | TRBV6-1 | CANSEGGSSDTQNF | TGTGCCAACAGTGAAGGCGGGAGCTCGGATACGCAGAATTTT
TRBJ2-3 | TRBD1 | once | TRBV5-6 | CARSLQGATDMQYF | TGTGCCAGGAGCTTGCAGGGGGCAACAGATATGCAGTATTTT
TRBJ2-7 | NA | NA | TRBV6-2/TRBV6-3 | CANSYGLATEQYF | TGTGCCAACAGTTACGGGCTAGCAACTGAGCAGTACTTC
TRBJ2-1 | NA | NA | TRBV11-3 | CASSPRTMGEQFF | TGTGCCAGCAGCCCACGAACGATGGGTGAGCAGTTCTTC
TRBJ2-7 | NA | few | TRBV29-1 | CSAVTFGTGTPYEQYF | TGCAGCGCCGTGACATTTGGGACCGGCACTCCCTACGAACAGTACTTC
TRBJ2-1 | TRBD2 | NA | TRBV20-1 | CSARRVTSGREDEQFF | TGCAGTGCTAGAAGAGTTACTAGCGGGAGGGAGGATGAGCAGTTCTTC
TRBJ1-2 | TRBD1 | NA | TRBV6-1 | CTSSPQGTGGYTF | TGTACCAGCAGTCCCCAGGGGACAGGTGGCTACACCTTC
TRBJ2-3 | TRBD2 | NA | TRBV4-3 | CANSQGTSGTTDTQFF | TGCGCCAACAGCCAGGGGACTAGCGGGACCACAGATACGCAGTTTTTT
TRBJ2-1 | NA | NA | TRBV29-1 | CSVLISPGHGQFF | TGCAGCGTTCTGATATCGCCCGGGCATGGGCAGTTCTTC
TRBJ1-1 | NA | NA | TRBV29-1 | CIVDSAGSYADDFF | TGCATCGTTGATTCGGCAGGGAGTTATGCTGATGATTTCTTT
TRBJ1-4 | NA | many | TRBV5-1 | CASSLWGQRANEKLFF | TGCGCCAGCAGCTTGTGGGGTCAACGGGCTAATGAAAAACTGTTTTTT
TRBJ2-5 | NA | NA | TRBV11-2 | CASSSPRKGQETQYF | TGTGCCAGCAGCTCCCCCCGCAAGGGACAAGAGACCCAATACTTC
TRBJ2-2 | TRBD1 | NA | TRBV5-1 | CAINLPVDRGGTGDLFF | TGCGCCATCAACCTCCCGGTGGACAGGGGGGGAACCGGGGACCTGTTTTTT
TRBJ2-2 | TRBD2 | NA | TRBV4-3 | CASSRGLVGSANTGELFF | TGCGCCAGCAGCCGGGGACTAGTTGGTTCCGCGAACACCGGGGAGCTGTTTTTT
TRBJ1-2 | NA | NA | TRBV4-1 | CPSSQVDPIVGYTF | TGCCCCAGCAGCCAAGTCGACCCTATAGTGGGCTACACCTTC
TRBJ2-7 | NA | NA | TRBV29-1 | CSVHAPANPEQYF | TGCAGCGTCCATGCGCCAGCTAATCCCGAACAGTACTTC
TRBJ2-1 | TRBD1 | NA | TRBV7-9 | CASDYSQGGRPIEQFF | TGTGCCAGCGACTATTCACAAGGGGGCAGACCCATCGAGCAGTTCTTC
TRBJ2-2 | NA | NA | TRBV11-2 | CASGHVRGRTGELFF | TGTGCCAGCGGTCATGTCCGGGGGAGGACCGGGGAGCTGTTCTTT
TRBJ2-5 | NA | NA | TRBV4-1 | CASSSSGDPTIGQETQYF | TGTGCCAGCAGCTCTTCAGGAGACCCCACTATCGGCCAAGAGACCCAGTACTTC
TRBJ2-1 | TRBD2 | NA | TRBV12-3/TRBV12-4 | CASSLRTSGNYERFF | TGTGCCAGCAGTTTGAGGACTAGCGGCAACTACGAGCGGTTCTTC
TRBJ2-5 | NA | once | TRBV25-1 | CPSSLNSETRYF | TGTCCCAGCAGTCTAAACTCAGAGACCCGGTACTTC
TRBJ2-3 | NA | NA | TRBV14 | CASSLSRSDKQYF | TGTGCCAGCAGCCTGAGCAGGTCAGATAAGCAGTATTTT
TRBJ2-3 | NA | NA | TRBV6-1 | CVSRVRGQARDTQYF | TGTGTCAGCAGAGTTAGGGGCCAGGCTAGAGATACGCAGTATTTT
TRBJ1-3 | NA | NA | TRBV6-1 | CASSDLLVTSSGNIIYF | TGTGCCAGCAGTGATCTGTTAGTGACCTCCTCTGGAAACATCATATATTTT
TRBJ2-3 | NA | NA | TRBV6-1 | CASTLGTGSGTQYF | TGTGCCAGCACCCTCGGGACTGGCTCAGGTACGCAGTATTTT
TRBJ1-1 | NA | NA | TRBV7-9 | CASSLGQLRTGPNSEAFF | TGTGCCAGCAGCTTAGGCCAACTCCGTACGGGACCGAACAGTGAAGCTTTCTTT
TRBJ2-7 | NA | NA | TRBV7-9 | CANSFDGVAYEQYF | TGTGCCAACAGCTTCGACGGGGTCGCCTACGAACAGTACTTC
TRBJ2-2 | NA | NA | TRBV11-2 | CSSSTDSDTGELFF | TGTTCCAGTAGCACAGACTCGGACACCGGGGAGCTGTTCTTT
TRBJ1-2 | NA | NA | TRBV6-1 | CASSEPRGGYGYTF | TGTGCCAGCAGTGAACCACGGGGCGGATACGGCTACACCTTC
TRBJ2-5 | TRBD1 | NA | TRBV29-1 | CSVEGTGGETHYF | TGCAGCGTTGAAGGGACAGGGGGGGAGACTCACTACTTC
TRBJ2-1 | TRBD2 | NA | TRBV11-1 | CASTLTGLAGETQFF | TGTGCCAGCACACTCACGGGATTAGCGGGAGAGACCCAGTTCTTC
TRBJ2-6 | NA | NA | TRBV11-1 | CVSRLGRAWANVLTF | TGTGTCAGCAGGTTGGGCCGAGCTTGGGCCAACGTCCTGACTTTC
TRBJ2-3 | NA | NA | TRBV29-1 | CSVGAGSGTDTQYF | TGCAGCGTCGGGGCGGGAAGCGGCACAGATACGCAGTATTTT